This TCR beta chain was retrieved from a study of cytomegalovirus exposure and HLA in healthy donors. Overall study results and limits: Cytomegalovirus-associated TCR beta chains were listed, numbering some 180. A later analysis found TCR association rates differed by HLA locus, highest for DRB1 and lowest for HLA-C.

In regard to this clone: The antigen remains undetermined.

PCR used 60 Vbeta primers and 13 Jbeta primers. Assay: immunoSEQ multiplex PCR; the TCRdb copy retains only in-frame clones and omits some. Of 90,000 to 130,000 clones in the sample, approximately 86% are singletons; the top ten hold less than 2%. The CDR3 runs 14 residues. Germline CDR1 MDHEN, CDR2 SYDVKM. The ends were cut back, 6 bases at V and 2 bases at J, with 12 bases in the middle. The chain uses TRBV28 and TRBJ2-3; D might be TRBD2 (6 bases). Sequencing input: PBMCs. The clonotype was recovered from a man aged 35-49 years in good health and CMV-seronegative. This CDR3 is CASRPGGPTDTQYF. The CDR3 DNA is TGTGCCAGCAGGCCCGGGGGACCCACAGATACGCAGTATTTT. Full variable domain (remainder filled in from reference TRBV28 and TRBJ2-3): DVKVTQSSRYLVKRTGEKVFLECVQDMDHENMFWYRQDPGLGLRLIYFSYDVKMKEKGDIPEGYSVSREKKERFSLILESASTNQTSMYLCASRPGGPTDTQYFGPGTRLTVL.